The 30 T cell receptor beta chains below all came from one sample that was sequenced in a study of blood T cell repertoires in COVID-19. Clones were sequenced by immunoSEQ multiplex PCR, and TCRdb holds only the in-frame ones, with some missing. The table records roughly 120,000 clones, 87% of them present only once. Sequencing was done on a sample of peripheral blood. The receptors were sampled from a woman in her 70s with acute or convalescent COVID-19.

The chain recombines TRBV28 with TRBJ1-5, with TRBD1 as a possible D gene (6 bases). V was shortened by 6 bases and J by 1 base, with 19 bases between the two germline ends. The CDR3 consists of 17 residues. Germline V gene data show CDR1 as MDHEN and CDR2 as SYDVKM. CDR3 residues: CASRGQAPLGSNQPQHF. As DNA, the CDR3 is TGTGCCAGCAGGGGACAAGCCCCTTTGGGGAGCAATCAGCCCCAGCATTTT.

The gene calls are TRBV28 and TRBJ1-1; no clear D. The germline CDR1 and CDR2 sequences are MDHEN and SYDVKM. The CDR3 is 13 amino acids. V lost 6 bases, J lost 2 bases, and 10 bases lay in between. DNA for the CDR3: TGTGCCAGCAGCTCCCCCTCCAACACTGAAGCTTTCTTT. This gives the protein CASSSPSNTEAFF.

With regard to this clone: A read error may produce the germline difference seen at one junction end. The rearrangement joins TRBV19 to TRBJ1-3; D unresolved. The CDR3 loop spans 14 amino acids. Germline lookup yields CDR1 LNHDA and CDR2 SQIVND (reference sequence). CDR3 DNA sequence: TGTGCCAGCAGTATACTAGTAGCTGGAAACACCATATATTTT. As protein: CASSILVAGNTIYF.

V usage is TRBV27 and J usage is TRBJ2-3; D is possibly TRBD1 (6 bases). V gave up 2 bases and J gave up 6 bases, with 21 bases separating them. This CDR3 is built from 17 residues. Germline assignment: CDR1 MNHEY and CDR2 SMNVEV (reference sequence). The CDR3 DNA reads TGTGCCAGCAGTTTACCCCTGCGCAGGCCAGGGGCGGATACGCAGTATTTT. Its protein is CASSLPLRRPGADTQYF.

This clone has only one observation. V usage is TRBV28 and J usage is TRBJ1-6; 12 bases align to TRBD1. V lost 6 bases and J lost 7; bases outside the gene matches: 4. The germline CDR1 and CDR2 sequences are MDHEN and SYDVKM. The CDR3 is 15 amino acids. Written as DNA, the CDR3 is TGTGCCAGCAGGGGACAGGGGGCAGGGAATTCACCCCTCCACTTT. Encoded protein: CASRGQGAGNSPLHF.

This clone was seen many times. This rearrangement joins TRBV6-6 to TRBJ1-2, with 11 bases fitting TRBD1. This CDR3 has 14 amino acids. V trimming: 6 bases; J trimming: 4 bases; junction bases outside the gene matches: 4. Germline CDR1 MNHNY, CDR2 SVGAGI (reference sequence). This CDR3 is CASSFGTGGYGYTF. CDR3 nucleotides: TGTGCCAGCAGCTTCGGGACAGGGGGCTATGGCTACACCTTC.

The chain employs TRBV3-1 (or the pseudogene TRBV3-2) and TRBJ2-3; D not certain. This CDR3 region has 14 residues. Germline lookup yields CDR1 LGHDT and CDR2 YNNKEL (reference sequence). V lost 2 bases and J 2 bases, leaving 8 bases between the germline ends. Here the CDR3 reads CASSQIWATDTQYF. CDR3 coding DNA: TGTGCCAGCAGCCAAATCTGGGCCACAGATACGCAGTATTTT.

The CDR3, as DNA: TGCAGTGCTAGTAAGGAGACCTACAATGAGCAGTTCTTC. Translated, it gives CSASKETYNEQFF. V is TRBV20-1 and J is TRBJ2-1, with D hard to call. The CDR3 loop spans 13 amino acids. With 3 bases removed from V and 2 bases from J, the gap between germline ends came to 8 bases. Germline V gene data show CDR1 as DFQATT and CDR2 as SNEGSKA (reference sequence).

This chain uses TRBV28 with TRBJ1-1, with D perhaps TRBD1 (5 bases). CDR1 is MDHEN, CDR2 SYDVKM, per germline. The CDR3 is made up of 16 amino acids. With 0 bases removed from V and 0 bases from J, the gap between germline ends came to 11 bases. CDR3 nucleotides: TGTGCCAGCAGTTTATGGGGGCGGGGATTGAACACTGAAGCTTTCTTT. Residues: CASSLWGRGLNTEAFF.

The CDR3 nucleotides read TGTGCCAGCAGTTTTTCTCGGACAGGGAAGTTTCGGACCCAGCATTTT. This translates into CASSFSRTGKFRTQHF. This chain connects TRBV28 to TRBJ1-5; 8 nucleotides line up with TRBD1. Germline CDR1 and CDR2: MDHEN and SYDVKM. The length of the CDR3 is 16 residues. The trim removed 3 bases at V and 11 bases at J, leaving 15 bases unmatched.

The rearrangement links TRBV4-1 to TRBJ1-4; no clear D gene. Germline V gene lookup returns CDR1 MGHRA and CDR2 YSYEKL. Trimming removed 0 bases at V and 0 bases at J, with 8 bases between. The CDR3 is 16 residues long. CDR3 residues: CASSQDRFATNEKLFF. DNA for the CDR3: TGCGCCAGCAGCCAAGATCGGTTTGCAACTAATGAAAAACTGTTTTTT.

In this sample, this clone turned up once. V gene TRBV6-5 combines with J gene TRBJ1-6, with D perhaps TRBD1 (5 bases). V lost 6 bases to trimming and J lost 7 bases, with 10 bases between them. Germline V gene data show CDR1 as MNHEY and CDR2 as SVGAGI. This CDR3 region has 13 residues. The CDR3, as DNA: TGTGCCAGCAGGACCTACAGGAATTCACCCCTCCACTTT. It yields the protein CASRTYRNSPLHF.

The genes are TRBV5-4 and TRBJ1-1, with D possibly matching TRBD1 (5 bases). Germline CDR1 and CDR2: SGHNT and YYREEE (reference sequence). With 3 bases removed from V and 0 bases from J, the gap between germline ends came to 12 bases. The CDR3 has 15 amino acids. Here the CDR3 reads CASSSVGQVNTEAFF. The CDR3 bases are TGTGCCAGCAGCTCAGTCGGACAAGTGAACACTGAAGCTTTCTTT.

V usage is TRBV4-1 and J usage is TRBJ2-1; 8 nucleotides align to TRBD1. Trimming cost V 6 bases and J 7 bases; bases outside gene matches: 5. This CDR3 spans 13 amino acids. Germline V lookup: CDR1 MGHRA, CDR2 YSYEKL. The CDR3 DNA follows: TGCGCCAGCAGTTACAGGGGGAGGAATGAGCAGTTCTTC. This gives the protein CASSYRGRNEQFF.

CDR3 bases: TGTGCCAGCAGTTCAGTATTGACCGGGGAGATCACTGAAGCTTTCTTT. Translating gives CASSSVLTGEITEAFF. The rearrangement links TRBV7-9 to TRBJ1-1, with no clear D. Germline V gives CDR1 SEHNR, CDR2 FQNEAQ (reference sequence). V gave up 6 bases and J gave up 4 bases, with 21 bases separating them. The CDR3 runs to 16 residues.

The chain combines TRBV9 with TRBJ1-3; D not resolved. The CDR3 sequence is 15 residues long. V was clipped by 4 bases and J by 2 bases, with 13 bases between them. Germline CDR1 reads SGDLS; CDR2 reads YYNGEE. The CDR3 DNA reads TGTGCCAGCAGCCCCCATGCCGGGGCTGGAAACACCATATATTTT. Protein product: CASSPHAGAGNTIYF.

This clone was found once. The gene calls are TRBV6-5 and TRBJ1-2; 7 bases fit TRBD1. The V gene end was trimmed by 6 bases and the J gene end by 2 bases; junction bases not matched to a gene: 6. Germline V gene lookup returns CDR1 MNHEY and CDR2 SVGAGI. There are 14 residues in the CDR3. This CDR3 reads CASRPLTGNYGYTF. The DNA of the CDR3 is TGTGCCAGCAGACCCTTGACAGGGAACTATGGCTACACCTTC.

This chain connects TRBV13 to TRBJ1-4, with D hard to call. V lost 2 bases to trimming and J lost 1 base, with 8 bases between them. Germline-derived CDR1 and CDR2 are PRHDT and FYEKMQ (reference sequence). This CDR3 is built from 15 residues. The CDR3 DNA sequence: TGTGCCAGCAGCTTAAGGGAGAGAACTAATGAAAAACTGTTTTTT. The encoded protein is CASSLRERTNEKLFF.

CDR3 DNA: TGTGCCAGCAGCCAGGACAGGGCTTCTAACTATGGCTACACCTTC. Protein: CASSQDRASNYGYTF. This rearrangement joins TRBV5-4 to TRBJ1-2; TRBD1 matches 8 bases. The V gene's germline CDR1 is SGHNT and CDR2 YYREEE (reference sequence). V was pared by 4 bases and J by 0 bases, with 5 bases of the junction left unmatched. The CDR3 covers 15 residues.

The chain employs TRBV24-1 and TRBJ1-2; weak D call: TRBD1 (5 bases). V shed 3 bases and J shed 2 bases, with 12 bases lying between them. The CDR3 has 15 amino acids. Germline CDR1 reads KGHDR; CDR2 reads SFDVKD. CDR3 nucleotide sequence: TGTGCCACCAGTGATCCTGTGGAGGGGAACTATGGCTACACCTTC. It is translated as CATSDPVEGNYGYTF.

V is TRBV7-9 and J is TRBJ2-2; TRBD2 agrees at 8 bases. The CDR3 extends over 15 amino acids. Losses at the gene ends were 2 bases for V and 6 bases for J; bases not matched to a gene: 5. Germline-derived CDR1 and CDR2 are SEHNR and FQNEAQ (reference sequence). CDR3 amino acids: CASSLPGLASGELFF. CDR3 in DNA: TGTGCCAGCAGCTTACCTGGACTAGCCTCCGGGGAGCTGTTTTTT.

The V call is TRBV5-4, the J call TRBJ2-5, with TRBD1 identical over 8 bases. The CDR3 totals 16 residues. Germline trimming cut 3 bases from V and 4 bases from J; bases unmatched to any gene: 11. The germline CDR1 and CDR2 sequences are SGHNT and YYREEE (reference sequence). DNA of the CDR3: TGTGCCAGCAGCTCACAAAAACAGGGGGTGGGAGAGACCCAGTACTTC. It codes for CASSSQKQGVGETQYF.

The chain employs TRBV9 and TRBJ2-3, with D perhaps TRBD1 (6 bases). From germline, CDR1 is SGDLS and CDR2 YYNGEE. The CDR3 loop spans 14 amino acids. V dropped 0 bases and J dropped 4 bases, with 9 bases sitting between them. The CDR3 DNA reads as TGTGCCAGCAGCGTAGTCTCAGGGGCAGATACGCAGTATTTT. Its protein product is CASSVVSGADTQYF.

The CDR3 here is CASSQVGTGAFF. In DNA, the CDR3 is TGTGCCAGCAGCCAAGTCGGGACAGGAGCTTTCTTT. This rearrangement joins TRBV14 to TRBJ1-1; 8 nucleotides line up with TRBD1. V shed 1 base and J 10 bases; nucleotides not matched to a gene: 2. Per the germline V gene, CDR1 is SGHDN and CDR2 is FVKESK. This CDR3 contains 12 residues.

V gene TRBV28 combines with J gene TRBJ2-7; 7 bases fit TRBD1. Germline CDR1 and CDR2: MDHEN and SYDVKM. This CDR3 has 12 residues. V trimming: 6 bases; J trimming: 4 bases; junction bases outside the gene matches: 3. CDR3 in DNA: TGTGCCAGCAGCCTGACAGGGTACGAGCAGTACTTC. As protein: CASSLTGYEQYF.

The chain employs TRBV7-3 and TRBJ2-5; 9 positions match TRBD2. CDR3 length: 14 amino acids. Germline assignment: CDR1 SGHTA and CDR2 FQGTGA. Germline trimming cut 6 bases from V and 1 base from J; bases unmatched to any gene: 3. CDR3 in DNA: TGTGCCAGCAGTCCGACTAGCGGCCAAGAGACCCAGTACTTC. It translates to CASSPTSGQETQYF.

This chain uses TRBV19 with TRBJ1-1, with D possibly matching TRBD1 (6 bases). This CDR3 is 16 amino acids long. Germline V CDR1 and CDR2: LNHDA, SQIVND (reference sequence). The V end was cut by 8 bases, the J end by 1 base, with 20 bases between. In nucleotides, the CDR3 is TGTGCCAGTGCGATAGGGGGGGGGCGGAAGAACACTGAAGCTTTCTTT. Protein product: CASAIGGGRKNTEAFF.

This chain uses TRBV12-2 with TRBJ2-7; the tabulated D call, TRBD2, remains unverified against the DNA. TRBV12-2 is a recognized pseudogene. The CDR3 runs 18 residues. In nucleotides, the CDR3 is TGTGCAAGTCGCTTAAGACGGAGGGAGGGGCCCTTAGGTTACGAGCAGTACTTC. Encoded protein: CASRLRRREGPLGYEQYF.

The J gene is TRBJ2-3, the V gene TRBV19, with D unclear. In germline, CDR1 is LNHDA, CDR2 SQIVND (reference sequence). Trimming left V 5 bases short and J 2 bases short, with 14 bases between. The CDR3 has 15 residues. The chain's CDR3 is CASSPQRSSTDTQYF. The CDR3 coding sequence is TGTGCCAGTAGTCCTCAGCGATCATCCACAGATACGCAGTATTTT.

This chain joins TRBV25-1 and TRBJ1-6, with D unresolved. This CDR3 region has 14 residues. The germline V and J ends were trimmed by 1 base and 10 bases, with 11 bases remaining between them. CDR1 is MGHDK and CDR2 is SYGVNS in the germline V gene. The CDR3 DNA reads TGTGCCAGCAGTGAATCTCTAGGTCGGTCACCCCTCCACTTT. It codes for CASSESLGRSPLHF.